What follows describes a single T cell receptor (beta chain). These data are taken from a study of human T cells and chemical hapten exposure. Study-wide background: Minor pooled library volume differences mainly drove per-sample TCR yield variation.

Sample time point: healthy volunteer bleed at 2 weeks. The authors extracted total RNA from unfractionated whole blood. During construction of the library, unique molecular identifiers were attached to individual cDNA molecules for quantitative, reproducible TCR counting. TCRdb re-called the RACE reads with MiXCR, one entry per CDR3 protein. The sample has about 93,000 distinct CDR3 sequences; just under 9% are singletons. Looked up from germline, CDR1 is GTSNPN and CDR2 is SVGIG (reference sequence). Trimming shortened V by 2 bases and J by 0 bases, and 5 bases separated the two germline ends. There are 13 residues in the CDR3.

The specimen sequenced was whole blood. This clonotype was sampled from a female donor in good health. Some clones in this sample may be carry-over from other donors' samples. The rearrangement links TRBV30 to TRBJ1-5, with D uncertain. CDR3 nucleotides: TGTGCCTGGAGTCCCTCTAGCAATCAGCCCCAGCATTTT. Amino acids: CAWSPSSNQPQHF. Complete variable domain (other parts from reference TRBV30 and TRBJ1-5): SQTIHQWPATLVQPVGSPLSLECTVEGTSNPNLYWYRQAAGRGLQLLFYSVGIGQISSEVPQNLSASRPQDRQFILSSKKLLLSDSGFYLCAWSPSSNQPQHFGDGTRLSIL.